This record looks at one T cell receptor (beta chain) sequence and its context. This PCR relied on a set of 60 Vbeta primers and 13 Jbeta primers. Using immunoSEQ multiplex PCR, the repertoire was profiled, and TCRdb retains in-frame clones only, with some absent. The sample holds 130,000 or so clones, about 73% seen once. This sample is drawn from a study of cytomegalovirus exposure and HLA in healthy donors. This CDR3 region has 12 residues. V dropped 0 bases and J dropped 9 bases, with 6 bases sitting between them. The germline V gene encodes CDR1 MGHRA and CDR2 YSYEKL. The sequenced material came from PBMCs. J is TRBJ2-1 and V is TRBV4-1; D gene uncertain. This TCR was sampled from a woman between 40 and 50 years old in good health and CMV-seropositive. This chain's CDR3 is CASSQDPREQFF. CDR3 DNA sequence: TGCGCCAGCAGCCAAGATCCCCGTGAGCAGTTCTTC.